This T cell receptor beta chain was recorded in a study of cytomegalovirus exposure and HLA in healthy donors. Note on this clone: The antigen is unknown.

Primers: 60 Vbeta forward and 13 Jbeta reverse. Generated by immunoSEQ multiplex PCR, the TCRdb table keeps only in-frame clones and is missing some. The sample yields approximately 110,000 clones, under 80% seen once. Trimming removed 0 bases at V and 1 base at J, with 6 bases between. The CDR3 extends over 14 amino acids. Germline CDR1 reads MNHEY; CDR2 reads SVGAGI. Study findings and constraints: The study carried out a later analysis of TCR beta sequences. It associated about 15,000 of them with specific HLA alleles at a false discovery rate of 0.05. A reported reduction in N-insertions relative to the approximately 640-donor mean was seen in an Asian-associated ancestry cluster in a later analysis.

This clonotype originated in a woman between 40 and 50 years old in good health and CMV-seropositive. This chain joins TRBV6-5 and TRBJ1-1; TRBD1 is a possible D gene (5 bases). Sequenced material: PBMCs. The CDR3 DNA is TGTGCCAGCAGTTACTCGACAGAGAACACTGAAGCTTTCTTT. This sequence encodes CASSYSTENTEAFF.